This TCR beta chain appears in the sequencing data of a study of cytomegalovirus exposure and HLA in healthy donors. There are 12 residues in the CDR3. J gave up 8 bases and V 6 bases, and 4 bases lay outside the gene matches. The V gene's germline CDR1 is SGHTA and CDR2 FQGNSA. This clone has a handful of counts. The antigen is undetermined. Primers: 60 Vbeta forward and 13 Jbeta reverse. Assay used: immunoSEQ multiplex PCR; TCRdb lists only in-frame clones, some missing. The sample holds some 150,000 clones; under 90% are singletons and the top ten take roughly 4.4%. General observations from the study: The study flagged around 160 TCR beta chains as cytomegalovirus-associated.

V usage is TRBV7-2 and J usage is TRBJ1-2, with 9 bases matching TRBD1. Sequencing was carried out using PBMCs. The receptor's source is a man younger than 45 in good health and CMV-seronegative. The CDR3 coding sequence is TGTGCCAGCAGTCACAGGGGGCGAGGCTACACCTTC. Protein sequence: CASSHRGRGYTF.